The clone carrying this T cell receptor beta chain was counted between two and nine times. Russia was home to the donors, healthy Caucasian individuals aged roughly 6 to 100. V was trimmed by 1 base and J by 3 bases, leaving 9 bases between them. The CDR3 runs to 15 residues. CDR1 is LGHNA, CDR2 YNFKEQ, per germline. This specimen belongs to a study of blood T cells in healthy people across ages. Study at large: Template switching picked up about one barcoded beta molecule for each two T cells.

Alongside a J-beta primer mix, a sample-barcoded 5' primer served in a second PCR lasting about 6 to 11 cycles. TCRdb reanalysed the 5' RACE reads using MiXCR and keeps one entry per CDR3 protein. The sample carries roughly 1,000,000 distinct CDR3 sequences, under 30% recorded once. These data also featured in a second study, about T cells of mothers and their children.

This sequence was found in a girl aged 2-10 years in good health. Sample: blood. The chain recombines TRBV4-2 with TRBJ1-4; no firm D call. CDR3 amino acids: CASSQAGESNEKLFF. Here the CDR3 DNA reads TGTGCCAGCAGCCAAGCCGGGGAGTCTAATGAAAAACTGTTTTTT.